The next 2 T cell receptor beta chains were all read from a single sample in a study. TCRdb called the RT-PCR reads again in MiXCR, with one record for every CDR3 protein. In the table there are almost 700,000 distinct CDR3 sequences, approximately 14% of which are singletons. Sequencing was done on a sample of memory CD4+ T cells from blood. The receptors shown here come from a female donor in good health, serving as a healthy control.

The V call is TRBV5-1, the J call TRBJ2-1; 8 bases map to TRBD2. The CDR3 runs 15 residues. V trimming: 5 bases; J trimming: 6 bases; junction bases outside the gene matches: 10. Per germline, CDR1 SGHRS and CDR2 YFSETQ. CDR3 region: CASSFATSGLNEQFF. CDR3 bases: TGCGCCAGCAGTTTTGCTACTAGCGGACTCAATGAGCAGTTCTTC.

The table lists this clonotype with a count of one. The chain couples TRBV20-1 to TRBJ2-1; 10 nucleotides agree with TRBD2. The germline V gene has CDR1 DFQATT and CDR2 SNEGSKA (reference sequence). The CDR3 runs 15 residues. J gave up 4 bases and V 4 bases, and 7 bases lay outside the gene matches. The CDR3: CSAKGSAGGYNEQFF. In nucleotides, the CDR3 is TGCAGTGCTAAAGGGTCAGCGGGAGGGTACAATGAGCAGTTCTTC.